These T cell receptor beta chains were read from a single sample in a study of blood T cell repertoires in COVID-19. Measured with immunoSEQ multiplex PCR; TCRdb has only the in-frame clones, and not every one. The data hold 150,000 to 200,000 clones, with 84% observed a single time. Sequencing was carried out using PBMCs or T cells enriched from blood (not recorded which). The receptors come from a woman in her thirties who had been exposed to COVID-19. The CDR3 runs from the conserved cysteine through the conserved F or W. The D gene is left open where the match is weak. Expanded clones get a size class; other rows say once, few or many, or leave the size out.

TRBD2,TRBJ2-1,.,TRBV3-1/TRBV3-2,TGTGCCAGCAGCCAAGATTCCGGACTAGTCGGCAATGAGCAGTTCTTC,CASSQDSGLVGNEQFF
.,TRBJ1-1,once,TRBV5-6,TGTGCCAGCAGCTTGGGCGGGGGCCACACTGAAGCTTTCTTT,CASSLGGGHTEAFF
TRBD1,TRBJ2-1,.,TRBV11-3,TGTGCCAGCAGCTTAGAGGCGACAGGGGCCTCAGTGGCCTACAATGAGCAGTTCTTC,CASSLEATGASVAYNEQFF
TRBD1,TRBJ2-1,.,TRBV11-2,TGTGCCAGCAGCTTTAGGACAGGCATATCCTACAATGAGCAGTTCTTC,CASSFRTGISYNEQFF
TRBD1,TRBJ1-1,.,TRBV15,TGTGCCACCAGCAGAGATCAGTTACTATACGGCTTCGACAGGGGGCAGGTAGAAGCTTTCTTT,CATSRDQLLYGFDRGQVEAFF
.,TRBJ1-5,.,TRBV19,TGTGCCACTCAAAGACAGGTTGACCAGCCCCAGCATTTT,CATQRQVDQPQHF
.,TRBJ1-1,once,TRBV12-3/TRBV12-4,TGTGCCAGCAGTATTCAGGGTTCTGAAGCTTTCTTT,CASSIQGSEAFF
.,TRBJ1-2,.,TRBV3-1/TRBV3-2,TGTGCCAGCAGCCCTCCCGGAGGGATGTGGTATGGCTACACCTTC,CASSPPGGMWYGYTF
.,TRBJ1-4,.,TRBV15,TGTGCCACCAGCAGAGATGGGGGGACCCTTAATGAAAAACTGTTTTTT,CATSRDGGTLNEKLFF
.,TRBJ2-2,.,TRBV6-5,TGTGCCAGCAGTCCGACAGGTGGGGACACCGGGGAGCTGTTTTTT,CASSPTGGDTGELFF
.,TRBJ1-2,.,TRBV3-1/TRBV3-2,TGTGCCAGCAGCCCTCGGGACAACTCATATGGCTACACCTTC,CASSPRDNSYGYTF